This T cell receptor beta chain was sequenced during a study of T cells in Graves' hyperthyroidism and ophthalmopathy. V lost 7 bases to trimming and J lost 2 bases, with 18 bases between them. Germline V lookup: CDR1 SQVTM, CDR2 ANQGSEA. The length of the CDR3 is 15 residues. Notes on the study in general: Separating ophthalmopathy from stable hyperthyroidism was achieved by a 13 V-J model. It was a median around seven months before onset that the model predicted ophthalmopathy.

Many counts were recorded for this clonotype. The antigen remains unidentified. RNA transcripts yielded amplified TCR beta CDR3 regions. HTBI primers were used for first-round RT-PCR of the TCR CDR3. MiXCR, applied by TCRdb to the multiplex PCR reads, yields one record per CDR3 protein. The sample consists of more than 150,000 distinct CDR3 sequences, more than 15% of them appearing once. This TCR derives from a woman between 45 and 60 years old with Graves' hyperthyroidism. The chain employs TRBV29-1 and TRBJ2-1, with D perhaps matching TRBD1 or TRBD2 (6 bases each). Sequenced material: blood. CDR3 loop: CSALPRGATYNEQFF. The DNA for the CDR3 is TGCAGCGCCCTGCCGAGGGGGGCCACCTACAATGAGCAGTTCTTC.